This is a list of T cell receptor beta chains from one sample in a study of shared clonotypes between healthy human individuals. Libraries were prepared by immunoSEQ multiplex PCR; TCRdb keeps only in-frame clonotypes and omits some of them. The sample has roughly 2 million clones; over 85% are singletons. The sequenced sample was naive CD8+ T cells sorted from blood. Receptors originate from a man aged 18 to 29 in good health. The CDR3 runs from the conserved cysteine through the conserved F or W. D genes are given only for firm matches. Clone size appears in some rows only: once, few, many, or a class for an expanded clone.

- | TRBJ1-1 | TRBV6-5 | - | CASSYSQENTEAFF | TGTGCCAGCAGTTACTCCCAGGAGAACACTGAAGCTTTCTTT
- | TRBJ2-7 | TRBV4-3 | - | CASSQDKDPSYEQYF | TGCGCCAGCAGCCAAGACAAGGACCCCTCCTACGAGCAGTACTTC
- | TRBJ2-7 | TRBV27 | - | CASSLSVGSYSYEQYF | TGTGCCAGCAGTTTATCGGTGGGGTCCTACTCCTACGAGCAGTACTTC
- | TRBJ2-1 | TRBV19 | once | CASSPNYNEQFF | TGTGCCAGTAGTCCCAACTACAATGAGCAGTTCTTC
- | TRBJ2-7 | TRBV27 | - | CASSGGTYEQYF | TGTGCCAGCAGCGGGGGAACCTACGAGCAGTACTTC
- | TRBJ1-1 | TRBV2 | - | CASGTSWDTEAFF | TGTGCCAGCGGTACAAGTTGGGACACTGAAGCTTTCTTT
- | TRBJ2-7 | TRBV7-8 | - | CASSLGENYEQYF | TGTGCCAGCAGCTTAGGGGAAAACTACGAGCAGTACTTC
- | TRBJ2-1 | TRBV11-2 | - | CATSLWEYNEQFF | TGTGCCACCAGCCTCTGGGAGTACAATGAGCAGTTCTTC
- | TRBJ2-2 | TRBV27 | - | CASSLSVPGELFF | TGTGCCAGCAGTTTATCGGTGCCGGGGGAGCTGTTTTTT
- | TRBJ2-1 | TRBV30 | - | CAWSVNGGSYNEQFF | TGTGCCTGGAGTGTAAATGGGGGTTCCTACAATGAGCAGTTCTTC
- | TRBJ2-7 | TRBV7-2 | - | CASSLPGAAYEQYF | TGTGCCAGCAGCTTACCAGGGGCCGCCTACGAGCAGTACTTC
- | TRBJ1-1 | TRBV6-1 | - | CASSEQLNTEAFF | TGTGCCAGCAGTGAACAACTGAACACTGAAGCTTTCTTT
- | TRBJ1-2 | TRBV10-2 | - | CASTGGVLGRGFDYGYTF | TGCGCCAGCACCGGAGGGGTCCTAGGGAGGGGCTTCGACTATGGCTACACCTTC
TRBD2 | TRBJ2-3 | TRBV27 | - | CASSWRLAGFDTQYF | TGTGCCAGCAGTTGGCGCCTAGCGGGGTTTGATACGCAGTATTTT
- | TRBJ2-2 | TRBV30 | - | CAWTFRNTGELFF | TGTGCCTGGACTTTCAGGAACACCGGGGAGCTGTTTTTT
- | TRBJ2-2 | TRBV5-4 | - | CASSLEGYTGELFF | TGTGCCAGCAGCTTGGAAGGGTACACCGGGGAGCTGTTTTTT
- | TRBJ1-2 | TRBV14 | - | CASSQDLTRGYGYTF | TGTGCCAGCAGCCAAGATCTTACTCGCGGCTATGGCTACACCTTC
TRBD1 | TRBJ1-5 | TRBV11-2 | - | CASSRDRASNQPQHF | TGTGCCAGCAGCCGGGACAGGGCTAGCAATCAGCCCCAGCATTTT
- | TRBJ1-2 | TRBV11-2 | - | CASSPGHAYGYTF | TGTGCCAGCAGCCCCGGACATGCCTATGGCTACACCTTC
TRBD2 | TRBJ2-7 | TRBV2 | - | CASSAQREYEQYF | TGTGCCAGCAGTGCTCAGCGGGAATACGAGCAGTACTTC
TRBD1 | TRBJ2-5 | TRBV5-1 | - | CASSPGQGAIGETQYF | TGCGCCAGCAGCCCTGGACAGGGGGCGATCGGGGAGACCCAGTACTTC
- | TRBJ1-3 | TRBV9 | - | CASSVAEDPGGNTIYF | TGTGCCAGCAGCGTAGCAGAGGATCCGGGGGGAAACACCATATATTTT
- | TRBJ1-5 | TRBV4-2 | few | CASSQGEGSNQPQHF | TGTGCCAGCAGCCAAGGGGAGGGGAGCAATCAGCCCCAGCATTTT
- | TRBJ2-7 | TRBV27 | - | CASSLGGARGYEQYF | TGTGCCAGCAGTTTGGGGGGGGCCAGGGGATACGAGCAGTACTTC
- | TRBJ2-7 | TRBV29-1 | - | CSVVPGTDEQYF | TGCAGCGTTGTTCCCGGAACGGACGAGCAGTACTTC
- | TRBJ2-3 | TRBV4-3 | - | CASSQDSASIQYF | TGCGCCAGCAGCCAAGATTCAGCTAGCATACAGTATTTT
- | TRBJ2-7 | TRBV7-9 | - | CASSPRGLLEQYF | TGTGCCAGCAGCCCCCGGGGCCTACTCGAGCAGTACTTC
TRBD1 | TRBJ1-6 | TRBV6-5 | - | CASIQDRVNSPLHF | TGTGCCAGCATACAGGACAGGGTGAATTCACCCCTCCACTTT
TRBD1 | TRBJ2-7 | TRBV5-4 | - | CASSTGVSPYEQYF | TGTGCCAGCAGTACAGGGGTTTCCCCCTACGAGCAGTACTTC
TRBD1 | TRBJ2-1 | TRBV2 | - | CASSAGGVGNEQFF | TGTGCCAGCAGTGCAGGGGGCGTAGGTAATGAGCAGTTCTTC
- | TRBJ2-1 | TRBV6-5 | - | CASGIEGSYNEQFF | TGTGCCAGCGGTATTGAAGGGTCCTACAATGAGCAGTTCTTC
- | TRBJ2-2 | TRBV6-5 | - | CASSPTGLTGELFF | TGTGCCAGCAGCCCCACCGGGCTCACCGGGGAGCTGTTTTTT
- | TRBJ2-3 | TRBV5-1 | - | CASSFSGDTQYF | TGCGCCAGCAGCTTCTCCGGGGATACGCAGTATTTT
- | TRBJ2-5 | TRBV5-1 | - | CASSLVPGAETQYF | TGCGCCAGCAGCTTGGTACCCGGGGCGGAGACCCAGTACTTC
- | TRBJ2-1 | TRBV27 | - | CASRISGGSYNEQFF | TGTGCCAGCCGAATCTCCGGGGGCTCCTACAATGAGCAGTTCTTC
TRBD2 | TRBJ2-5 | TRBV6-5 | - | CASSYVGAGGEETQYF | TGTGCCAGCAGTTACGTTGGCGCGGGGGGCGAAGAGACCCAGTACTTC
TRBD2 | TRBJ2-3 | TRBV27 | - | CASSFEREGLRSTDTQYF | TGTGCCAGCAGTTTTGAGCGGGAGGGCCTAAGGAGCACAGATACGCAGTATTTT
TRBD1 | TRBJ2-7 | TRBV4-1 | - | CASSQPGQGYEQYF | TGCGCCAGCAGCCAACCCGGACAGGGGTACGAGCAGTACTTC
TRBD1 | TRBJ2-5 | TRBV2 | - | CASSDGSGGQIETQYF | TGTGCCAGCAGTGATGGGTCAGGGGGACAAATAGAGACCCAGTACTTC
- | TRBJ1-1 | TRBV18 | once | CASSSLTTMNTEAFF | TGTGCCAGCTCATCACTGACTACCATGAACACTGAAGCTTTCTTT
- | TRBJ2-7 | TRBV5-4 | - | CASSFNKYEQYF | TGTGCCAGCAGCTTTAACAAATACGAGCAGTACTTC
- | TRBJ2-5 | TRBV29-1 | - | CSVVGSQETQYF | TGCAGCGTTGTAGGCTCCCAAGAGACCCAGTACTTC
TRBD2 | TRBJ2-1 | TRBV7-9 | - | CASSLGQGLASYNEQFF | TGTGCCAGCAGCTTAGGGCAAGGACTAGCATCGTACAATGAGCAGTTCTTC
- | TRBJ1-2 | TRBV9 | - | CASSLEGTGYTF | TGTGCCAGCAGCTTAGAAGGGACTGGCTACACCTTC
TRBD2 | TRBJ2-5 | TRBV27 | - | CASSFGGGLQETQYF | TGTGCCAGCAGTTTCGGGGGGGGGCTCCAAGAGACCCAGTACTTC